What follows are 30 T cell receptor beta chains derived from one specimen sequenced in a study of CD8 T cells in ankylosing spondylitis. Study observations and caveats: A TCR beta motif of seven or eight highly homologous variants appeared characteristic of ankylosing spondylitis blood.

TCRdb recomputed calls from the 5' RACE reads with MiXCR, one row per CDR3 protein. The table includes more than 650,000 distinct CDR3 sequences, about 12% detected once. These TCRs' antigens remain unknown. Sequenced input: blood, either unsorted or a sorted T cell fraction (not recorded which). The receptors here all came from a male donor with ankylosing spondylitis.

This clonotype occurred many times. The chain is built from TRBV10-3 and TRBJ2-6; 10 bases match TRBD1. J was trimmed by 1 base and V by 3 bases; bases with no gene match: 6. This CDR3 has 18 residues. Per germline, CDR1 ENHRY and CDR2 SYGVKD. CDR3 nucleotide sequence: TGTGCCATCAGTGACGGACAGGGGGTAGCGTCTGGGGCCAACGTCCTGACTTTC. Translating it yields CAISDGQGVASGANVLTF.

The chain recombines TRBV19 with TRBJ2-1; a possible D gene is TRBD1 (6 bases). This CDR3 region has 16 residues. V shed 5 bases and J shed 3 bases, with 17 bases lying between them. The germline gives CDR1 LNHDA, CDR2 SQIVND (reference sequence). The DNA of the CDR3 is TGTGCCAGTAGTGACGGTGGTGGGACAAGCTACAATGAGCAGTTCTTC. Translating it yields CASSDGGGTSYNEQFF.

This clonotype was observed a handful of times. The J gene is TRBJ1-1, the V gene TRBV28, with 7 positions matching TRBD1. Germline CDR1 MDHEN, CDR2 SYDVKM. The CDR3 spans 14 residues. The J segment lost 10 bases and the V segment lost 5 bases, leaving 13 bases of the junction unmatched. CDR3 sequence (DNA): TGTGCCAGCAGTCCTTCCGACAGGGTATTCGGAGCTTTCTTT. Encoded protein: CASSPSDRVFGAFF.

The chain has TRBV5-1 and TRBJ1-4; D gene unclear. V dropped 0 bases and J dropped 6 bases, with 12 bases sitting between them. Germline V gene sequence: CDR1 SGHRS, CDR2 YFSETQ. The CDR3 length is 15 residues. As DNA, the CDR3 is TGCGCCAGCAGCTTGGGTTACAACTTATATGAAAAACTGTTTTTT. This sequence encodes CASSLGYNLYEKLFF.

This clonotype was seen repeatedly, ten times or more. This chain connects TRBV11-2 to TRBJ2-5, with D perhaps TRBD2 (5 bases). Germline V CDR1 and CDR2: SGHAT, FQNNGV. The CDR3 sequence is 13 residues long. V was shortened by 5 bases and J by 5 bases, with 12 bases between the two germline ends. CDR3 coding DNA: TGTGCCAGCAGCGACGGGGTGGCGGAGACCCAGTACTTC. Protein product: CASSDGVAETQYF.

V gene TRBV28 combines with J gene TRBJ2-3, with TRBD2 matching 13 bases. The germline V gene encodes CDR1 MDHEN and CDR2 SYDVKM. The junction had 15 bases not matched to a gene; V was cut back by 6 bases and J by 0 bases. This CDR3 is built from 20 residues. The CDR3 nucleotides read TGTGCCAGCAGCAACAGGGCAGGGACTAGCGGGGCTTACAGCACAGATACGCAGTATTTT. Protein product: CASSNRAGTSGAYSTDTQYF.

This rearrangement joins TRBV12-3 or TRBV12-4 to TRBJ1-1; 9 bases map to TRBD1. The length of the CDR3 is 16 residues. The V and J ends lost 3 bases and 4 bases, in that order; junction bases with no gene match: 9. CDR3 sequence reads: CASSFRGQGLGTEAFF. The DNA of the CDR3 is TGTGCCAGCAGTTTCCGGGGACAGGGTTTGGGCACTGAAGCTTTCTTT.

This clonotype has at least ten counts. CDR3 protein: CSATSGSRGNEQFF. The CDR3 DNA is TGCAGTGCCACCAGCGGCTCCAGGGGGAATGAGCAGTTCTTC. The V and J genes are TRBV20-1 and TRBJ2-1; 7 bases align to TRBD1. The V segment lost 6 bases and the J segment 7 bases; nucleotides outside the gene matches: 12. Germline-derived CDR1 and CDR2 are DFQATT and SNEGSKA (reference sequence). There are 14 residues in the CDR3.

This clonotype was detected ten times or more. The chain links TRBV20-1 to TRBJ2-3, with 10 bases lining up with TRBD2. This CDR3 has 15 amino acids. V dropped 4 bases and J dropped 4; count of bases not matched to a gene: 8. Germline CDR1 DFQATT, CDR2 SNEGSKA (reference sequence). CDR3 sequence: CSANRLAGAADTQYF. CDR3 coding DNA: TGCAGTGCTAATAGGCTAGCGGGAGCTGCAGATACGCAGTATTTT.

The chain has TRBV27 and TRBJ2-3; the D gene is possibly TRBD2 (6 bases). Trimming removed 5 bases from V and 4 bases from J, with 10 bases in between. This CDR3 contains 13 residues. CDR1 and CDR2 from the germline V gene are MNHEY and SMNVEV (reference sequence). As DNA, the CDR3 is TGTGCCAGCAGTGCGACTAGGTCAGATACGCAGTATTTT. It is translated as CASSATRSDTQYF.

This clonotype was seen a handful of times. This sequence joins TRBV9 and TRBJ2-5, with D hard to call. The V gene lost 2 bases and the J gene lost 5 bases, with 19 bases spanning the gap. CDR1 SGDLS and CDR2 YYNGEE come from the germline V gene. This CDR3 region has 16 residues. CDR3: CASSVRGDGIGETQYF. DNA for the CDR3: TGTGCCAGCAGCGTCAGAGGAGACGGAATTGGGGAGACCCAGTACTTC.

The table lists this clonotype with a few counts. The V call is TRBV20-1, the J call TRBJ1-4; D possibly corresponds to TRBD1 (5 bases). The length of the CDR3 is 13 residues. Trimming pared 0 bases from V and 6 bases from J, leaving 8 bases between. Germline values: CDR1 DFQATT, CDR2 SNEGSKA (reference sequence). CDR3 sequence: CSAREAGHEKLFF. In DNA, the CDR3 is TGCAGTGCTAGAGAGGCAGGGCATGAAAAACTGTTTTTT.

This clonotype was observed a handful of times. This chain links TRBV9 with TRBJ2-1; D not resolved. V shed 4 bases and J shed 1 base, with 9 bases lying between them. The germline gives CDR1 SGDLS, CDR2 YYNGEE. The CDR3 runs to 14 residues. The CDR3 DNA is TGTGCCAGCAGCTCGGAACGGTCCTACAATGAGCAGTTCTTC. Its protein is CASSSERSYNEQFF.

Many counts were recorded for this clonotype. This sequence joins TRBV5-1 and TRBJ2-1; unclear D gene. V was clipped by 0 bases and J by 4 bases, with 8 bases between them. This CDR3 comprises 14 residues. Germline loops: CDR1 SGHRS, CDR2 YFSETQ. The CDR3 loop is CASSLALLYNEQFF. CDR3 nucleotides: TGCGCCAGCAGCTTGGCCCTACTGTACAATGAGCAGTTCTTC.

The chain is built from TRBV18 and TRBJ2-1, with 10 nucleotides matching TRBD2. V was pared by 3 bases and J by 7 bases, with 6 bases of the junction left unmatched. Germline V gene lookup returns CDR1 KGHSH and CDR2 LQKENI. The CDR3 totals 15 residues. The CDR3 nucleotides are TGTGCCAGCTCACCCCCTAGCGGGAGAGGGAATGAGCAGTTCTTC. This gives the protein CASSPPSGRGNEQFF.

The rearrangement uses TRBV18 and TRBJ1-2, with 9 nucleotides matching TRBD1. In germline, CDR1 is KGHSH, CDR2 LQKENI. J gave up 4 bases and V 4 bases, and 4 bases lay outside the gene matches. This CDR3 has 14 residues. CDR3 nucleotide sequence: TGTGCCAGCTCACAGGGACAGGGAACCTATGGCTACACCTTC. Its protein product is CASSQGQGTYGYTF.

V gene TRBV11-2 combines with J gene TRBJ2-1, with D maybe TRBD2 (5 bases). The CDR3 covers 18 residues. Germline assignment: CDR1 SGHAT and CDR2 FQNNGV. Trimming took off 2 bases at V and 0 bases at J, with 17 bases between the two ends. CDR3 in DNA: TGTGCCAGCAGCTTAATCCTGCGGGTTTCCATCTCCTACAATGAGCAGTTCTTC. Its translation: CASSLILRVSISYNEQFF.

V usage is TRBV19 and J usage is TRBJ2-1; TRBD2 aligns across 15 bases. V gave up 6 bases and J gave up 7 bases; unmatched junction bases: 7. This CDR3 has 16 amino acids. Germline lookup yields CDR1 LNHDA and CDR2 SQIVND (reference sequence). The CDR3 region has the DNA TGTGCCAGTAGCGACCCCGGGACTAGCGGGAGGAATGAGCAGTTCTTC. Amino acid sequence: CASSDPGTSGRNEQFF.

V and J are TRBV5-6 and TRBJ2-7; D may match TRBD1 or TRBD2 (6 bases each). Trimming left V 8 bases short and J 2 bases short, with 17 bases between. Germline CDR1 and CDR2: SGHDT and YYEEEE. The CDR3 runs to 14 residues. The CDR3: CARSPGGSPYEQYF. CDR3 nucleotide sequence: TGTGCCAGGAGCCCCGGGGGCAGTCCCTACGAGCAGTACTTC. Together with reference TRBV5-6 and TRBJ2-7, the CDR3 gives the full variable domain: DAGVTQSPTHLIKTRGQQVTLRCSPKSGHDTVSWYQQALGQGPQFIFQYYEEEERQRGNFPDRFSGHQFPNYSSELNVNALLLGDSALYLCARSPGGSPYEQYFGPGTRLTVT.

This chain joins TRBV10-3 and TRBJ1-5; possibly TRBD1 for D (6 bases). The CDR3 extends over 14 amino acids. CDR1 ENHRY and CDR2 SYGVKD come from the germline V gene. V dropped 3 bases and J dropped 7 bases, with 13 bases sitting between them. For the CDR3, the DNA is TGTGCCATCAGTGATACAGGGATGGGCCAGCCCCAGCATTTT. This gives the protein CAISDTGMGQPQHF.

This clonotype was observed a handful of times. CDR3 in DNA: TGTGCCTGGGACACAGGGTTGCGGACCTACGAGCAGTACTTC. Protein sequence: CAWDTGLRTYEQYF. The chain carries TRBV30 and TRBJ2-7; possible D gene TRBD1, 6 bases. V lost 5 bases to trimming and J lost 2 bases, with 16 bases between them. The germline gives CDR1 GTSNPN, CDR2 SVGIG (reference sequence). The CDR3 is 14 residues long.

This clonotype appeared a few times. The chain joins TRBV28 to TRBJ1-5, with TRBD1 matching over 7 bases. CDR3 length equals 18 residues. V gave up 2 bases and J gave up 1 base; unmatched junction bases: 11. Germline values: CDR1 MDHEN, CDR2 SYDVKM. CDR3 DNA: TGTGCCAGCAGTTTAATCAATTTCGGGACAGCAAGCAATCAGCCCCAGCATTTT. It is translated as CASSLINFGTASNQPQHF.

This clonotype was recorded at least ten times. This chain connects TRBV5-3 to TRBJ1-2; D is undetermined. TRBV5-3 falls under the ORF class, with uncertain function. V lost 8 bases and J 0 bases, leaving 23 bases between the germline ends. The CDR3 totals 17 residues. CDR3: CASTGRRVGQANYGYTF. DNA of the CDR3: TGTGCCAGTACTGGTAGGAGGGTAGGCCAAGCTAACTATGGCTACACCTTC.

V usage is TRBV6-5 and J usage is TRBJ1-1; D gene unclear. The CDR3 covers 14 residues. The V end was cut by 2 bases, the J end by 6 bases, with 13 bases between. The germline gives CDR1 MNHEY, CDR2 SVGAGI. The CDR3 DNA reads TGTGCCAGCAGTTACAGGGTCGGCAGTCCTGAAGCTTTCTTT. Its protein is CASSYRVGSPEAFF.

The table lists this clonotype with many counts. DNA of the CDR3: TGCGCCAGCAGGATAGCGGGAGCCAAAAACATTCAGTACTTC. Translated: CASRIAGAKNIQYF. The chain recombines TRBV5-1 with TRBJ2-4, with 7 nucleotides matching TRBD2. The trim removed 5 bases at V and 0 bases at J, leaving 2 bases unmatched. The germline CDR1 and CDR2 sequences are SGHRS and YFSETQ. The CDR3 runs to 14 residues. Combining the CDR3 with reference TRBV5-1 and TRBJ2-4 gives the whole variable domain KAGVTQTPRYLIKTRGQQVTLSCSPISGHRSVSWYQQTPGQGLQFLFEYFSETQRNKGNFPGRFSGRQFSNSRSEMNVSTLELGDSALYLCASRIAGAKNIQYFGAGTRLSVL.

This chain links TRBV4-2 with TRBJ1-5; no reliable D call. The V and J ends lost 0 bases and 2 bases respectively, with 5 bases between them. Germline V gene data show CDR1 as LGHNA and CDR2 as YNFKEQ. There are 14 residues in the CDR3. This chain's CDR3 is CASSQEDGNQPQHF. The DNA of the CDR3 is TGTGCCAGCAGCCAAGAGGACGGCAATCAGCCCCAGCATTTT.

The chain is built from TRBV24-1 and TRBJ2-7; 10 positions match TRBD1. Germline V gives CDR1 KGHDR, CDR2 SFDVKD. The CDR3 is 13 amino acids. The trim removed 3 bases at V and 8 bases at J, leaving 3 bases unmatched. The CDR3 region is CATSDLDRGKQYF. CDR3 nucleotides: TGTGCCACCAGTGATCTGGACAGGGGGAAGCAGTACTTC.

This clonotype showed up just once. This chain uses TRBV10-2 with TRBJ2-5, with no clear D. The germline CDR1 and CDR2 sequences are WSHSY and SAAADI. Trimming took 10 bases from V and 1 from J, leaving 13 bases between them. CDR3 size: 13 residues. The CDR3 DNA follows: TGCGCCACTACTTCGACCATCCAAGAGACCCAGTACTTC. This translates into CATTSTIQETQYF.

This clonotype was seen ten or more times. The rearrangement links TRBV20-1 to TRBJ2-3, with a possible D match to TRBD1 (6 bases). The CDR3 extends over 14 amino acids. The V and J ends lost 3 bases and 3 bases respectively, with 13 bases between them. Germline values: CDR1 DFQATT, CDR2 SNEGSKA (reference sequence). The CDR3 sequence: CSASSGVRTDTQYF. CDR3 coding DNA: TGCAGTGCTAGTTCAGGGGTACGGACAGATACGCAGTATTTT.

This clonotype has a single count. J is TRBJ2-5 and V is TRBV12-3 or TRBV12-4, with TRBD2 matching over 7 bases. V gave up 3 bases and J gave up 5 bases; unmatched junction bases: 3. The length of the CDR3 is 13 residues. The CDR3 coding sequence is TGTGCCAGCAGTTTTCGGGGGGATGAGACCCAGTACTTC. Residues: CASSFRGDETQYF.